This is a list of T cell receptor beta chains from one sample in a study of cytomegalovirus exposure and HLA in healthy donors. The repertoire was sequenced with immunoSEQ multiplex PCR; TCRdb's copy has only in-frame clones and lacks some. The sample carries roughly 150,000 clones, just under 90% recorded once. Material for sequencing was PBMCs. These receptors came from a woman younger than 35 in good health and CMV-seropositive. CDR3s include the opening cysteine and the closing phenylalanine or tryptophan. D genes are given only for firm matches. The size of a clone is reported for some rows only, either as once, few or many, or as a class for expanded clones.

j_gene: TRBJ2-7; abundance: NA; d_gene: NA; v_gene: TRBV4-1; CDR3nt: TGCGCCAGCAGCCAAGAGACCCCCAGGGTCAACGAGCAGTACTTC; CDR3aa: CASSQETPRVNEQYF
j_gene: TRBJ2-2; abundance: NA; d_gene: NA; v_gene: TRBV7-2; CDR3nt: TGTGCCAGCAGCTCCCCACGATATAGCGGGAACACCGGGGAGCTGTTTTTT; CDR3aa: CASSSPRYSGNTGELFF
j_gene: TRBJ1-2; abundance: NA; d_gene: TRBD1; v_gene: TRBV9; CDR3nt: TGTGCCAGCGGGACAGGGGGCGCAGATGGCTACACCTTC; CDR3aa: CASGTGGADGYTF
j_gene: TRBJ2-1; abundance: NA; d_gene: TRBD2; v_gene: TRBV19; CDR3nt: TGTGCCAGTAGTCCGGAGGTAGCGGGAGAGTATGAGCAGTTCTTC; CDR3aa: CASSPEVAGEYEQFF
j_gene: TRBJ1-1; abundance: once; d_gene: NA; v_gene: TRBV5-6; CDR3nt: TGTGCCAGCAGCTTGATAGGGAGCACTGAAGCTTTCTTT; CDR3aa: CASSLIGSTEAFF
j_gene: TRBJ2-1; abundance: NA; d_gene: TRBD2; v_gene: TRBV11-1; CDR3nt: TGTGCCAGCAGCCCCTTAGCTAGCGGGAGGATCCATGAGCAGTTCTTC; CDR3aa: CASSPLASGRIHEQFF
j_gene: TRBJ1-1; abundance: NA; d_gene: TRBD1; v_gene: TRBV18; CDR3nt: TGTGCCAGCTCACCACGGACAGGGGGCACAGAGAACACTGAAGCTTTCTTT; CDR3aa: CASSPRTGGTENTEAFF
j_gene: TRBJ2-7; abundance: NA; d_gene: NA; v_gene: TRBV5-4; CDR3nt: TGTGCCAGCAGCTTGGTCGGGGGTTCCTACGAGCAGTACTTC; CDR3aa: CASSLVGGSYEQYF
j_gene: TRBJ1-5; abundance: NA; d_gene: NA; v_gene: TRBV30; CDR3nt: TGTGCCTGGAGTGTACTAGGGTCCAGCAATCAGCCCCAGCATTTT; CDR3aa: CAWSVLGSSNQPQHF
j_gene: TRBJ2-6; abundance: NA; d_gene: NA; v_gene: TRBV18; CDR3nt: TGTGCCAGCTCGCCTACCGTCCCTGGGGCCAACGTCCTGACTTTC; CDR3aa: CASSPTVPGANVLTF
j_gene: TRBJ2-3; abundance: once; d_gene: TRBD2; v_gene: TRBV2; CDR3nt: TGTGCCAGCAGTCAACCCGGGACTAGCGGACGAGATACGCAGTATTTT; CDR3aa: CASSQPGTSGRDTQYF
j_gene: TRBJ2-1; abundance: NA; d_gene: TRBD2; v_gene: TRBV12-5; CDR3nt: TGTGCTAGTGGCCATGGGACTAGCGGGAGGGGGACCTACAATGAGCAGTTCTTC; CDR3aa: CASGHGTSGRGTYNEQFF
j_gene: TRBJ2-3; abundance: once; d_gene: TRBD2; v_gene: TRBV7-2; CDR3nt: TGTGCCAGCAGTCCAGGGGGACTAGCGGGAATTGCGCAGTATTTT; CDR3aa: CASSPGGLAGIAQYF